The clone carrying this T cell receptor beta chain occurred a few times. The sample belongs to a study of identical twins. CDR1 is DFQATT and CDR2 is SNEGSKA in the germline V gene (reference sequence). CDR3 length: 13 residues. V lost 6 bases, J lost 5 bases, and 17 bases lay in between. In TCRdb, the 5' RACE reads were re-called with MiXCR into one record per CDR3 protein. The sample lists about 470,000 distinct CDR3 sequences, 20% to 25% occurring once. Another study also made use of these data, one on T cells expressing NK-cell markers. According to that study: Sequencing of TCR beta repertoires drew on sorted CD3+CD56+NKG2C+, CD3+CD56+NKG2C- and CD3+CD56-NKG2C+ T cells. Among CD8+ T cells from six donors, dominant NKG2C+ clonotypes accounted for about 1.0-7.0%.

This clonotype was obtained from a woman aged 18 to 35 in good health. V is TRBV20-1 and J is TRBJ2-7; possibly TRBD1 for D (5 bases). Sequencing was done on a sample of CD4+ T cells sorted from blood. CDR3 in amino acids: CSASTGVGDEQYF. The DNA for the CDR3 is TGCAGTGCCTCCACTGGGGTAGGGGACGAGCAGTACTTC.